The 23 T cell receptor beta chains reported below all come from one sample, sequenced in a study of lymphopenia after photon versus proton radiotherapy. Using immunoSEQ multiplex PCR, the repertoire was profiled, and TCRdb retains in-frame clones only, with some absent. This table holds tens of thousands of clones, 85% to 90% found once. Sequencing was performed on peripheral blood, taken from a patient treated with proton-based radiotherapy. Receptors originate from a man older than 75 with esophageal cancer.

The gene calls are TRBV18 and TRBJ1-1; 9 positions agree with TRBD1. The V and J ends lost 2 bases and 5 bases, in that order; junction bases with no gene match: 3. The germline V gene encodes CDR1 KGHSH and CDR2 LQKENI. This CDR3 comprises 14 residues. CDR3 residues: CASSPTGGLTEAFF. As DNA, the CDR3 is TGTGCCAGCTCACCAACAGGGGGCCTAACTGAAGCTTTCTTT.

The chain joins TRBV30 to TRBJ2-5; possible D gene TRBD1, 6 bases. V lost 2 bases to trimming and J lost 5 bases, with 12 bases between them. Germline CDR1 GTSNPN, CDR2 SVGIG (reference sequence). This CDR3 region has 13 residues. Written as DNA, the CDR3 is TGTGCCTGGAGTTCAGGGCAGGGGGAGACCCAGTACTTC. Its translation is CAWSSGQGETQYF. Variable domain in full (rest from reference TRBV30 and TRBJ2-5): SQTIHQWPATLVQPVGSPLSLECTVEGTSNPNLYWYRQAAGRGLQLLFYSVGIGQISSEVPQNLSASRPQDRQFILSSKKLLLSDSGFYLCAWSSGQGETQYFGPGTRLLVL.

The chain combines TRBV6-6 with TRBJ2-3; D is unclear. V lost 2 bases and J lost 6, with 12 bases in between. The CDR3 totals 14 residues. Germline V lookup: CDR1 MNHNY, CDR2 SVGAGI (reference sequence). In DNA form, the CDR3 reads TGTGCCAGCAGTTACCCCCCTCCCTCCGATACGCAGTATTTT. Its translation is CASSYPPPSDTQYF.

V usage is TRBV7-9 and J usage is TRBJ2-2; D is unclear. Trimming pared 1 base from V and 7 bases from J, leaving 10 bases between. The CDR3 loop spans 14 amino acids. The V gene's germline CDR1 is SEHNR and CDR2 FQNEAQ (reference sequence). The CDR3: CASSLEFQVGELFF. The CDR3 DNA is TGTGCCAGCAGCTTAGAATTCCAAGTCGGGGAGCTGTTTTTT.

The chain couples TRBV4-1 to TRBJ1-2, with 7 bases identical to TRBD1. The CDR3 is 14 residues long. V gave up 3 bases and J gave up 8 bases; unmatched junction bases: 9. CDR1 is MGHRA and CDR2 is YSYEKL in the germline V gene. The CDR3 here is CASSQPGTARGYTF. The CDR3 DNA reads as TGCGCCAGCAGCCAGCCGGGGACAGCCCGGGGCTACACCTTC.

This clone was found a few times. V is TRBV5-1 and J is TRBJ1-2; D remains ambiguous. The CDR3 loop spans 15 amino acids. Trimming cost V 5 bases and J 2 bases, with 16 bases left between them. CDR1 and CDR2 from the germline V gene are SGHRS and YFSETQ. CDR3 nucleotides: TGCGCCAGCAGTACCCGATGGGCGAGGAACTATGGCTACACCTTC. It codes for CASSTRWARNYGYTF.

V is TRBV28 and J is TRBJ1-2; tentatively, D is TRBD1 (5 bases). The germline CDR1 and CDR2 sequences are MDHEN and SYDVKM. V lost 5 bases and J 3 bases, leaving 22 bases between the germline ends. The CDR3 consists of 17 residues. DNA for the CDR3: TGTGCCAGCAGTCCCCCCGGGGCAGAGGTTAATCACTATGGCTACACCTTC. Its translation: CASSPPGAEVNHYGYTF.

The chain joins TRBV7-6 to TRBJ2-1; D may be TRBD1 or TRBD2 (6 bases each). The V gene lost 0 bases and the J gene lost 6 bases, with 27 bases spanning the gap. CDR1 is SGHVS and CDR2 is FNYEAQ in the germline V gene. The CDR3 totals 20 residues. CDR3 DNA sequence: TGTGCCAGCAGCTTAGCTGCTCCGGGGGCCACACTCACTTACTTCAATGAGCAGTTCTTC. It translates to CASSLAAPGATLTYFNEQFF.

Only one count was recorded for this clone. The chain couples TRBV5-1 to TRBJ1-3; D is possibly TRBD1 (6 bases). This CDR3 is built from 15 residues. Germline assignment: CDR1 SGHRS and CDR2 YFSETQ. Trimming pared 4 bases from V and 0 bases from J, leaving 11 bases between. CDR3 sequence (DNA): TGCGCCAGCAGCGTGGGACAAGACTCTGGAAACACCATATATTTT. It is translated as CASSVGQDSGNTIYF.

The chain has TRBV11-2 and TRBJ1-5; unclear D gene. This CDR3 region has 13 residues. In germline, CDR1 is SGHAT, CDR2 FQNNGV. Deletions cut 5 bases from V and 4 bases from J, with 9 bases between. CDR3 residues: CASSVGRNQPQHF. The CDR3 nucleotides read TGTGCCAGCAGCGTCGGACGGAATCAGCCCCAGCATTTT.

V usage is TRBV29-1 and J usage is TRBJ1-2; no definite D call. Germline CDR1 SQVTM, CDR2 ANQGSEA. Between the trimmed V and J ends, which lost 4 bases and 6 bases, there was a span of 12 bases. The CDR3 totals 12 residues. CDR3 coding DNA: TGCAGCGTTGGTTTTCCAGGCGATGGCTACACCTTC. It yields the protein CSVGFPGDGYTF.

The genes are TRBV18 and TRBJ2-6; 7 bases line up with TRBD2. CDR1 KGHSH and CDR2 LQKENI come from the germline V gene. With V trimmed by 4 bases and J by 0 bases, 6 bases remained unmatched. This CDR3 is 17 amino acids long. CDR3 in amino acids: CASSLSWGGSGANVLTF. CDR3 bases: TGTGCCAGCTCACTTTCATGGGGGGGCTCTGGGGCCAACGTCCTGACTTTC.

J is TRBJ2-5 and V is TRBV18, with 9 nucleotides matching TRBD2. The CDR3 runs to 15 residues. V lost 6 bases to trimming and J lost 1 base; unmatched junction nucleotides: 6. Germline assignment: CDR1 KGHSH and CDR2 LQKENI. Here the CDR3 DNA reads TGTGCCAGCTCCTTAGCGGGGGCCCGCCAAGAGACCCAGTACTTC. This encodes CASSLAGARQETQYF.

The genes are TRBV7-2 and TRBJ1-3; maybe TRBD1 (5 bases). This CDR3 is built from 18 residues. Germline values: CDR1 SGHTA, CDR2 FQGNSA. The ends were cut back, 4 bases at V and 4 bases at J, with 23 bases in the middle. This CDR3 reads CASSSLRAPGGRGNTIYF. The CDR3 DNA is TGTGCCAGCAGCTCACTCCGAGCCCCGGGGGGACGAGGAAACACCATATATTTT.

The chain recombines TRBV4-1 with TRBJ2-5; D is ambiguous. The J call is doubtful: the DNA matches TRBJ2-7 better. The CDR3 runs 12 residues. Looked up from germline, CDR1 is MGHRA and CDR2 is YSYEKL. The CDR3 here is CASSQPTGEQYF. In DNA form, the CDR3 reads TGCGCCAGCAGCCAACCGACCGGCGAGCAGTACTTC.

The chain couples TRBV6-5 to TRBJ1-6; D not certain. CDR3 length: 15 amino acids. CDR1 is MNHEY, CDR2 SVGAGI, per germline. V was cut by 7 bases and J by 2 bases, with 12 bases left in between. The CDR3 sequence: CASNEGSTYNSPLHF. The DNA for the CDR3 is TGTGCCAGCAATGAGGGTTCCACCTATAATTCACCCCTCCACTTT.

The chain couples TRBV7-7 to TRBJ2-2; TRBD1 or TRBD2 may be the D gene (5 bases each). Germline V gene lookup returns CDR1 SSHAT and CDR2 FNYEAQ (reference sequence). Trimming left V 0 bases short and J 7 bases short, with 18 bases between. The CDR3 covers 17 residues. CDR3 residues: CASSLARPGAPGGELFF. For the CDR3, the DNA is TGTGCCAGCAGCTTAGCCAGACCCGGGGCCCCCGGCGGGGAGCTGTTTTTT.

The CDR3 nucleotides are TGTGCCAGCAGTCGGGACAGGGCGCCCTATGGCTACACCTTC. It translates to CASSRDRAPYGYTF. This chain links TRBV6-5 with TRBJ1-2, with TRBD1 identical over 9 bases. CDR3 length: 14 amino acids. V was clipped by 5 bases and J by 4 bases; unmatched bases: 5. Germline CDR1 reads MNHEY; CDR2 reads SVGAGI.

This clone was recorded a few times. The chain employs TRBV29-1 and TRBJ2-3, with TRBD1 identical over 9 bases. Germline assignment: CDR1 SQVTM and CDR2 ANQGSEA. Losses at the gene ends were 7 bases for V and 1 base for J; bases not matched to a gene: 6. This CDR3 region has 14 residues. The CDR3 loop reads CSATRDRGTDTQYF. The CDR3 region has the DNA TGCAGCGCTACCCGGGACAGGGGCACAGATACGCAGTATTTT.

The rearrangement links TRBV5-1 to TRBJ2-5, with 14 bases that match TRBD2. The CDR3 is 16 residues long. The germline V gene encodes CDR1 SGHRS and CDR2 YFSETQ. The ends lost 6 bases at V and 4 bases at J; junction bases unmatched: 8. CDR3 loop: CASTPGGTSGGETQYF. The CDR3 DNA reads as TGCGCCAGCACCCCGGGAGGGACTAGCGGGGGAGAGACCCAGTACTTC.

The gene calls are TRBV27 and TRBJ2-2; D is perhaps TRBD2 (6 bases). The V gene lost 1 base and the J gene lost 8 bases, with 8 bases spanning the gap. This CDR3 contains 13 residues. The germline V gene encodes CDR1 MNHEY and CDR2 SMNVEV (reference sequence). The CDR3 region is CASSLWGLGELFF. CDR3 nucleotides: TGTGCCAGCAGTTTATGGGGACTGGGGGAGCTGTTTTTT.

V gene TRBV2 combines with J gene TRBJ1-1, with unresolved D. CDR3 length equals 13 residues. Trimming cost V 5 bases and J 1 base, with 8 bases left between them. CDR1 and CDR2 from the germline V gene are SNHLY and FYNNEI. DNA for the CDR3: TGTGCCAGCAGTTATTCACCGAACACTGAAGCTTTCTTT. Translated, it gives CASSYSPNTEAFF.

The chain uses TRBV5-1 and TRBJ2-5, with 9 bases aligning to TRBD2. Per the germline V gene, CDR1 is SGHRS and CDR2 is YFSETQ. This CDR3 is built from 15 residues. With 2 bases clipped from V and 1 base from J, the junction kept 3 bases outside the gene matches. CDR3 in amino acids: CASSFQAGGQETQYF. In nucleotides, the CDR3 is TGCGCCAGCAGCTTCCAAGCGGGGGGCCAAGAGACCCAGTACTTC.